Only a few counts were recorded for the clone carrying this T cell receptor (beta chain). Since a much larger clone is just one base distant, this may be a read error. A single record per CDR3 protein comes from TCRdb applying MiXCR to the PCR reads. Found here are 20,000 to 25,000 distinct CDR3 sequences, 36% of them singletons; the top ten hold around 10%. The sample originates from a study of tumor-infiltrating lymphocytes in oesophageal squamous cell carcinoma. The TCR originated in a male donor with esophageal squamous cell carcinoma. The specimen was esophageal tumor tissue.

This CDR3 reads CASSLDGLAGTEQYF. The CDR3 DNA follows: TGCGCCAGCAGCTTGGACGGACTAGCTGGGACTGAGCAGTACTTC. The J gene is TRBJ2-5, the V gene TRBV5-1, with TRBD2 matching over 8 bases. The germline V gene has CDR1 SGHRS and CDR2 YFSETQ. Trimming took 0 bases from V and 11 from J; bases not matched to a gene: 12. CDR3 length: 15 residues.